The clone carrying this T cell receptor beta chain was counted once. Libraries were prepared by immunoSEQ multiplex PCR; TCRdb keeps only in-frame clonotypes and omits some of them. This repertoire shows around 2.1 million clones, roughly 95% found once; its top ten account for roughly 0.13%. The sample is drawn from a study of shared clonotypes between healthy human individuals. Germline assignment: CDR1 MNHEY and CDR2 SMNVEV (reference sequence). CDR3 length: 13 residues. Trimming took 5 bases from V and 2 from J, leaving 10 bases between them. The material sequenced was naive CD4+ T cells sorted from blood. Subset noted: CD45RA+ positively selected. The TCR comes from a man between 18 and 35 years old in good health. This chain links TRBV27 with TRBJ2-7, with unresolved D. The CDR3 is CASSIGSTYEQYF. The CDR3 nucleotides read TGTGCCAGCAGTATAGGGTCCACCTACGAGCAGTACTTC.